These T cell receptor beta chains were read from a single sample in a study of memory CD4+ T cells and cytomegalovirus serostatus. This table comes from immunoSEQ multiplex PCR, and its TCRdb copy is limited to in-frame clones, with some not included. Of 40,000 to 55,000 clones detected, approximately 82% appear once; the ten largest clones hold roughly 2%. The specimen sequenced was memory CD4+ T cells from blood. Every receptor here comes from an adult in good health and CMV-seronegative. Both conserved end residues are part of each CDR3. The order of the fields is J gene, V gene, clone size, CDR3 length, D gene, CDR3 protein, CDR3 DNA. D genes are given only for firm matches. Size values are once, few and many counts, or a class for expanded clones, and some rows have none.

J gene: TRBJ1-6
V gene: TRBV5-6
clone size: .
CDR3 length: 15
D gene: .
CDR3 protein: CASSFGRLYNSPLHF
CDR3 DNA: TGTGCCAGCAGCTTCGGAAGGCTCTATAATTCACCCCTCCACTTT

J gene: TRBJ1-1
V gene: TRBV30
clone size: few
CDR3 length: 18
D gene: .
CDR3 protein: CAWSAAVGGWYMNTEAFF
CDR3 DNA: TGTGCCTGGAGTGCTGCGGTGGGGGGCTGGTATATGAACACTGAAGCTTTCTTT

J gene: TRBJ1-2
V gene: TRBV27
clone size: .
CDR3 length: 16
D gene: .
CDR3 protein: CASSSNGFSMPDGYTF
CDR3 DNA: TGTGCCAGCAGTTCGAACGGGTTTTCTATGCCGGATGGCTACACCTTC

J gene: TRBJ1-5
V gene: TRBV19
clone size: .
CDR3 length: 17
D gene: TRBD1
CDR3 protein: CASSILGQVLGNQPQHF
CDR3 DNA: TGTGCCAGTAGTATATTGGGACAGGTCCTAGGCAATCAGCCCCAGCATTTT

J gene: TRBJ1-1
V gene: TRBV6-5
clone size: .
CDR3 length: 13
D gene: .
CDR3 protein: CASSYSQRSEAFF
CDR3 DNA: TGTGCCAGCAGTTACTCGCAGCGGTCTGAAGCTTTCTTT

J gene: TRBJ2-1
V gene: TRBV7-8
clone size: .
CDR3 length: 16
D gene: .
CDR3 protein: CASSPRTRRSYNEQFF
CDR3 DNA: TGTGCCAGCAGCCCGAGGACCAGAAGGTCATACAATGAGCAGTTCTTC

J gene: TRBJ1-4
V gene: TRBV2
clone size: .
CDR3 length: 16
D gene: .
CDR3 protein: CASSESRRGGNEKLFF
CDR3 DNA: TGTGCCAGCAGTGAGTCTCGGCGCGGAGGTAATGAAAAACTGTTTTTT

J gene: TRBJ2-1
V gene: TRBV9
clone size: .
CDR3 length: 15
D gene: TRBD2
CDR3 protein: CASSVAGGPLDEQFF
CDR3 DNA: TGTGCCAGCAGCGTAGCGGGGGGGCCGCTCGATGAGCAGTTCTTC

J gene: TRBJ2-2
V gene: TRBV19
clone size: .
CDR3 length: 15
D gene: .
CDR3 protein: CASSMGRPGDGELFF
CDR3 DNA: TGTGCCAGTAGTATGGGGCGGCCCGGGGACGGGGAGCTGTTTTTT

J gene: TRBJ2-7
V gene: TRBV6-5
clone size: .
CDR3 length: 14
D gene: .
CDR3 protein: CASSYRTRLYEQYF
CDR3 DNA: TGTGCCAGCAGTTACCGGACAAGACTCTACGAGCAGTACTTC

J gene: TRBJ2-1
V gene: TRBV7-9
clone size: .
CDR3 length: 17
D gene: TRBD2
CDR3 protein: CASSLADLAGGRYEQFF
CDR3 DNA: TGTGCCAGCAGCTTAGCGGATCTAGCGGGGGGGCGGTATGAGCAGTTCTTC

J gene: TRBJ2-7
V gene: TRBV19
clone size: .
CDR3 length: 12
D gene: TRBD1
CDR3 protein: CANHGTGNEQYF
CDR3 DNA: TGTGCCAACCACGGGACAGGGAACGAGCAGTACTTC

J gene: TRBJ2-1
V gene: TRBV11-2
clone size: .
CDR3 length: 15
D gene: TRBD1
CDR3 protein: CASSSNRGRNNEQFF
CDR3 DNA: TGTGCCAGCAGCTCAAACAGGGGGCGTAACAATGAGCAGTTCTTC

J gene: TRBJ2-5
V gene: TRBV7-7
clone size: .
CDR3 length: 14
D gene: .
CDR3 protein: CASRSLATQETQYF
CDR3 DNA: TGTGCTAGCAGGTCCCTAGCGACCCAAGAGACCCAGTACTTC

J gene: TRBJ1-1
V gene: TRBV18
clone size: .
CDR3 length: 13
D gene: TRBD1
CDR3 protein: CASSPSQQGEAFF
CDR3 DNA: TGTGCCAGCTCACCTTCACAACAGGGGGAAGCTTTCTTT

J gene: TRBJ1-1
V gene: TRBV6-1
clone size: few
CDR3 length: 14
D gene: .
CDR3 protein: CASSEEEEVAEAFF
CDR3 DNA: TGTGCCAGCAGTGAAGAGGAGGAAGTGGCTGAAGCTTTCTTT

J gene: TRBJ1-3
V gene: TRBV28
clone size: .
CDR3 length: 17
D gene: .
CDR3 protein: CASRYAGTVNSGNTIYF
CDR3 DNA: TGTGCCAGCAGATACGCCGGGACGGTCAACTCTGGAAACACCATATATTTT

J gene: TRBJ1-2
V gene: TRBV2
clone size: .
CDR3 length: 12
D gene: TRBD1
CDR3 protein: CASRQGAYGYTF
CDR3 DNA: TGTGCCAGCAGACAGGGGGCTTATGGCTACACCTTC

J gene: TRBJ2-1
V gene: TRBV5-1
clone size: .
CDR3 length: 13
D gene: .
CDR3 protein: CASSLPPSNEQFF
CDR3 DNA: TGCGCCAGCAGCTTGCCCCCGTCCAATGAGCAGTTCTTC

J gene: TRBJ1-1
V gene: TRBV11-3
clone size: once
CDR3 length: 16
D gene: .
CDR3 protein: CASSLVSWQSNTEAFF
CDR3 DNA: TGTGCCAGCAGCTTAGTGTCCTGGCAGTCAAACACTGAAGCTTTCTTT

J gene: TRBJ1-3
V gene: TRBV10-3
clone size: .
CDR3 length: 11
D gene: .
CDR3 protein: CAISEGYTIYF
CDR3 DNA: TGTGCCATCAGTGAAGGGTACACCATATATTTT

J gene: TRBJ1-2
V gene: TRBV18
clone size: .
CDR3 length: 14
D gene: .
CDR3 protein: CASSPTGFDYGYTF
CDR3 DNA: TGTGCCAGCTCACCGACAGGATTCGACTATGGCTACACCTTC

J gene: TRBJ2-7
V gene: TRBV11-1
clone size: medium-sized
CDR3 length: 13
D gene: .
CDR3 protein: CASSLAGLDEQYF
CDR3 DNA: TGTGCCAGCAGCTTAGCAGGGTTGGACGAGCAGTACTTC